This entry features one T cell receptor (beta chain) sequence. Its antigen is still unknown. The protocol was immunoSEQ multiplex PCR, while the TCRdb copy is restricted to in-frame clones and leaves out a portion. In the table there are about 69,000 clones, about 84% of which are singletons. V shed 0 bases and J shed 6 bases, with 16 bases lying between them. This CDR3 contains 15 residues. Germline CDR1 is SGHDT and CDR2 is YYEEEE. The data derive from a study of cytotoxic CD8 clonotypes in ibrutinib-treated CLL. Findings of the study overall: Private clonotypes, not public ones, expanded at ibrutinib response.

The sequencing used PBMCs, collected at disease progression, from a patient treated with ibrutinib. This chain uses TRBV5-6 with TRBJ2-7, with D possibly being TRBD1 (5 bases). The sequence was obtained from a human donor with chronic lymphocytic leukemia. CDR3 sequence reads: CASSLARREASEQYF. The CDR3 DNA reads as TGTGCCAGCAGCTTGGCCCGCAGGGAAGCTAGCGAGCAGTACTTC.